These 13 T cell receptor beta chains came from one sample sequenced in a study of cytomegalovirus exposure and HLA in healthy donors. Using immunoSEQ multiplex PCR, the repertoire was profiled, and TCRdb retains in-frame clones only, with some absent. The sample consists of 150,000 to 200,000 clones, roughly nine tenths of them appearing once. Sequenced sample: PBMCs. These receptors came from a woman aged 25 to 39 in good health and CMV-seronegative.

The V and J genes are TRBV28 and TRBJ2-3; 7 bases are shared with TRBD2. V lost 2 bases to trimming and J lost 3 bases; unmatched junction nucleotides: 8. Germline CDR1 reads MDHEN; CDR2 reads SYDVKM. The CDR3 runs 16 residues. The CDR3 region has the DNA TGTGCCAGCAGTTTAGCGGGGAGGGGATATACAGATACGCAGTATTTT. Its translation is CASSLAGRGYTDTQYF.

V and J are TRBV5-6 and TRBJ2-7; D remains ambiguous. This CDR3 has 12 amino acids. Germline CDR1 reads SGHDT; CDR2 reads YYEEEE. Trimming removed 1 base at V and 7 bases at J, with 9 bases between. The CDR3 sequence: CASSLRTEEQYF. The CDR3 DNA follows: TGTGCCAGCAGCTTGCGCACTGAAGAGCAGTACTTC.

This rearrangement joins TRBV4-3 to TRBJ1-2; no definite D call. This CDR3 has 12 residues. Germline V CDR1 and CDR2: LGHNA, YSLEER. The V gene lost 8 bases and the J gene lost 2 bases, with 9 bases spanning the gap. The DNA for the CDR3 is TGCGCCAGCGCCGACGGAAACTATGGCTACACCTTC. Translated, it gives CASADGNYGYTF.

The chain recombines TRBV5-6 with TRBJ2-2; 10 positions match TRBD1. CDR1 and CDR2 (germline): SGHDT, YYEEEE. The CDR3 is made up of 16 amino acids. The V and J ends lost 5 bases and 3 bases, in that order; junction bases with no gene match: 7. The CDR3 sequence: CASSPIGTGDTGELFF. The CDR3 region has the DNA TGTGCCAGCAGTCCTATCGGGACAGGGGACACCGGGGAGCTGTTTTTT.

This chain joins TRBV27 and TRBJ1-1; D perhaps matches TRBD1 (6 bases). The CDR3 runs to 18 residues. The V gene's germline CDR1 is MNHEY and CDR2 SMNVEV (reference sequence). Trimming removed 3 bases from V and 1 base from J, with 21 bases in between. This CDR3 reads CASSFLGTSGQGNTEAFF. The CDR3 DNA is TGTGCCAGCAGTTTCCTTGGGACATCCGGGCAGGGGAACACTGAAGCTTTCTTT.

V and J are TRBV7-8 and TRBJ2-1, with TRBD2 as a possible D gene (5 bases). The CDR3 totals 14 residues. Germline V lookup: CDR1 SGHVS, CDR2 FQNEAQ. Deletions cut 1 base from V and 6 bases from J, with 10 bases between. The CDR3 nucleotides read TGTGCCAGCAGCTTAGACGAGCGGCCCAATGAGCAGTTCTTC. This sequence encodes CASSLDERPNEQFF.

This clone was counted only a few times. The chain is built from TRBV6-1 and TRBJ1-3; 7 bases fit TRBD1. CDR3 size: 13 residues. V dropped 11 bases and J dropped 9; count of bases not matched to a gene: 13. Germline V gene data show CDR1 as MNHNS and CDR2 as SASEGT. The CDR3 DNA sequence: TGTGCCGGCTGGACAGGAGTCCCTGGCACCATATATTTT. It codes for CAGWTGVPGTIYF.

The V and J genes are TRBV28 and TRBJ1-2; 8 bases match TRBD1. Germline-derived CDR1 and CDR2 are MDHEN and SYDVKM. V gave up 6 bases and J gave up 8 bases; unmatched junction bases: 14. CDR3 length: 15 residues. The CDR3 DNA reads TGTGCCAGCAGATCTGGGGACAGGCCTTTGTTCGGCTACACCTTC. Its protein is CASRSGDRPLFGYTF.

The gene calls are TRBV28 and TRBJ1-5; D is ambiguous. Trimming left V 8 bases short and J 1 base short, with 3 bases between. This CDR3 has 11 amino acids. The V gene's germline CDR1 is MDHEN and CDR2 SYDVKM. CDR3 sequence: CASQSNQPQHF. CDR3 DNA sequence: TGTGCCAGCCAAAGCAATCAGCCCCAGCATTTT.

The chain links TRBV2 to TRBJ1-4, with D unresolved. This CDR3 is built from 14 residues. The germline gives CDR1 SNHLY, CDR2 FYNNEI. Trimming removed 11 bases at V and 8 bases at J, with 21 bases between. CDR3 bases: TGTGCCTCCCAAGGATCGGGATTAGGGGAAAAACTGTTTTTT. It yields the protein CASQGSGLGEKLFF.

The chain employs TRBV27 and TRBJ1-2, with a tentative D call TRBD1 (6 bases). V lost 7 bases and J lost 7, with 22 bases in between. Looked up from germline, CDR1 is MNHEY and CDR2 is SMNVEV (reference sequence). This CDR3 spans 15 amino acids. CDR3 DNA: TGTGCCAGCACTTTGGGGGGGCGGAGTCCTAGTGGCTACACCTTC. Protein: CASTLGGRSPSGYTF.

This clone was seen only a few times. One end of the junction is discordant with germline, which a read error may explain. This chain links TRBV9 with TRBJ2-5, with unresolved D. Per the germline V gene, CDR1 is SGDLS and CDR2 is YYNGEE. The CDR3 is 12 amino acids. The CDR3 region is CASSVDQVTQYF. CDR3 sequence (DNA): TGTGCCAGCAGCGTCGACCAAGTGACCCAGTACTTC.

This chain links TRBV29-1 with TRBJ2-5; 9 nucleotides line up with TRBD2. V lost 4 bases and J lost 3; bases outside the gene matches: 3. The germline V gene encodes CDR1 SQVTM and CDR2 ANQGSEA. The CDR3 is made up of 13 amino acids. CDR3 sequence: CSVVRTSEETQYF. The DNA for the CDR3 is TGCAGCGTTGTCCGGACTAGCGAAGAGACCCAGTACTTC. The whole variable domain, filled in from reference TRBV29-1 and TRBJ2-5, reads SAVISQKPSRDICQRGTSLTIQCQVDSQVTMMFWYRQQPGQSLTLIATANQGSEATYESGFVIDKFPISRPNLTFSTLTVSNMSPEDSSIYLCSVVRTSEETQYFGPGTRLLVL.